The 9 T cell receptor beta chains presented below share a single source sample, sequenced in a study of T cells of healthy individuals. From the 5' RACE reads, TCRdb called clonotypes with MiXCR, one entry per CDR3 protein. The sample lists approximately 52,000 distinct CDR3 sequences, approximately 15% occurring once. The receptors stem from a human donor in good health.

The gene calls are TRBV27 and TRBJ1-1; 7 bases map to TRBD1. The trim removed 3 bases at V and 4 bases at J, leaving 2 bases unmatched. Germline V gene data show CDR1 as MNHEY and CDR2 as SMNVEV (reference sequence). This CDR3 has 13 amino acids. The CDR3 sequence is CASSFTGATEAFF. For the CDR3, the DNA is TGTGCCAGCAGTTTTACAGGGGCCACTGAAGCTTTCTTT.

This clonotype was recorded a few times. The chain's CDR3 is CASRPRGSNYNEQFF. The CDR3 DNA reads TGTGCCAGCAGGCCTAGAGGCAGTAACTACAATGAGCAGTTCTTC. J is TRBJ2-1 and V is TRBV6-5; D unclear. The CDR3 is 15 amino acids. The germline CDR1 and CDR2 sequences are MNHEY and SVGAGI. V was trimmed by 6 bases and J by 3 bases, leaving 15 bases between them.

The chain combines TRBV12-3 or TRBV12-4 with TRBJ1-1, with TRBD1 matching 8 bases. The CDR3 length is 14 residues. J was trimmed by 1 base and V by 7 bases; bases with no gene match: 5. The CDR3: CASTTGQGNTEAFF. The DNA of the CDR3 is TGTGCCAGCACCACTGGACAGGGGAACACTGAAGCTTTCTTT.

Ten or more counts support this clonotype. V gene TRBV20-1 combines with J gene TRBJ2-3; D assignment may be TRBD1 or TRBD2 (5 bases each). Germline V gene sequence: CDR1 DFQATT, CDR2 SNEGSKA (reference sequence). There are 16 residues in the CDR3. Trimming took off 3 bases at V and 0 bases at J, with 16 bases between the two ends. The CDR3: CSASDSRGASTDTQYF. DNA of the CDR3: TGCAGTGCTAGTGATAGCCGAGGGGCGAGCACAGATACGCAGTATTTT.

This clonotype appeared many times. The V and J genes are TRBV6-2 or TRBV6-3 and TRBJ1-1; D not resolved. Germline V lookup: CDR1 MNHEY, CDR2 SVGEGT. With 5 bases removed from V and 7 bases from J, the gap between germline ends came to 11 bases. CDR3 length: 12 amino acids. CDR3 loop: CASSTRAREAFF. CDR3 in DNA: TGTGCCAGCAGTACACGGGCGCGTGAAGCTTTCTTT.

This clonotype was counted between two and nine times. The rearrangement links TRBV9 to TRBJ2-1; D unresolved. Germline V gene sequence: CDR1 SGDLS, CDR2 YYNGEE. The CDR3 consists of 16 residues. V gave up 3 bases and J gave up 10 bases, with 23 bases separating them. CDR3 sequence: CASSGLTGRPSSEQFF. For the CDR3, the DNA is TGTGCCAGCAGCGGTTTGACTGGACGGCCCTCCTCCGAGCAGTTCTTC.

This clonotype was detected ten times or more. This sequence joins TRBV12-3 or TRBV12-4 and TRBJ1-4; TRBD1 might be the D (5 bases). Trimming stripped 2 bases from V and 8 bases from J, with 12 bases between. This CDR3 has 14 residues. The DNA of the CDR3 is TGTGCCAGCAGTTTATCGGGCAGGGTAGAAAAACTGTTTTTT. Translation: CASSLSGRVEKLFF.

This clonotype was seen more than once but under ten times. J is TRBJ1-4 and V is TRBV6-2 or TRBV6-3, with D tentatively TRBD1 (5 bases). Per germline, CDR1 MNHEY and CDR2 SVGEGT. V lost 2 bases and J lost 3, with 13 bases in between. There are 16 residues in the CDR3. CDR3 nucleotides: TGTGCCAGCAGTTACGGATCAGGGTCACCTAATGAAAAACTGTTTTTT. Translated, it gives CASSYGSGSPNEKLFF.

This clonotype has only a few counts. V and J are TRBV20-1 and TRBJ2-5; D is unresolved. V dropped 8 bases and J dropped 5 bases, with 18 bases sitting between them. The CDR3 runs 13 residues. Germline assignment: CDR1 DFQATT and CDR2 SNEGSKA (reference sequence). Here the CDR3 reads CSSYLEGRETQYF. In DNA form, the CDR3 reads TGCAGTAGTTACTTGGAAGGGCGGGAGACCCAGTACTTC.